Presented here are 10 T cell receptor beta chains from one specimen sequenced in a study of post-analysis software for immune sequencing data. Findings of the study overall: In patients, about five TRBV segments were more frequent than in controls, with TRBV5-6, TRBV5-1 and TRBV20-1 among them.

No cognate antigen is known for these TCRs. Carried by the TCR beta cDNA libraries were unique molecular identifiers. Each CDR3 protein gets one entry after TCRdb re-called the PCR reads with MiXCR. In the table there are 380,000 or so distinct CDR3 sequences, roughly 38% of which are singletons. Sequencing input: blood. Receptor source: a girl aged 5 to 17 with multiple sclerosis.

CDR3 bases: TGTGCCATCAGGGACCCGGGCAGTGACTACGAGCAGTACTTC. Residues: CAIRDPGSDYEQYF. This chain uses TRBV10-3 with TRBJ2-7, with D hard to call. The germline CDR1 and CDR2 sequences are ENHRY and SYGVKD. This CDR3 comprises 14 residues. V gave up 6 bases and J gave up 3 bases, with 15 bases separating them.

This clonotype has more than one count but fewer than ten. The chain uses TRBV12-3 or TRBV12-4 and TRBJ2-3, with 12 bases aligning to TRBD2. The CDR3 runs to 18 residues. V lost 7 bases, J lost 4 bases, and 15 bases stayed unmatched. DNA for the CDR3: TGTGCCAGCAATTTCGCCCTAGCGGGGGGGCCGTCGCCAGATACGCAGTATTTT. Its translation is CASNFALAGGPSPDTQYF.

This chain uses TRBV7-3 with TRBJ2-3, with 13 bases aligning to TRBD2. In germline, CDR1 is SGHTA, CDR2 FQGTGA. There are 17 residues in the CDR3. V lost 3 bases to trimming and J lost 4 bases; unmatched junction nucleotides: 7. For the CDR3, the DNA is TGTGCCAGCAGCTTCCGCACTAGCGGGGGGGTCGCAGATACGCAGTATTTT. Its translation is CASSFRTSGGVADTQYF.

The chain is built from TRBV18 and TRBJ2-1, with D perhaps matching TRBD1 (6 bases). Per germline, CDR1 KGHSH and CDR2 LQKENI. The CDR3 has 13 amino acids. Deletions cut 8 bases from V and 6 bases from J, with 14 bases between. CDR3 sequence reads: CASGGPSVNEQFF. In DNA form, the CDR3 reads TGTGCCAGCGGGGGCCCCTCGGTCAATGAGCAGTTCTTC.

The chain has TRBV28 and TRBJ2-3, with no clear D. Trimming took 5 bases from V and 5 from J, leaving 14 bases between them. Looked up from germline, CDR1 is MDHEN and CDR2 is SYDVKM. The CDR3 is 14 residues long. The CDR3 loop is CASSQNIGRDTQYF. In DNA, the CDR3 is TGTGCCAGCAGTCAAAACATCGGGCGAGATACGCAGTATTTT.

V and J are TRBV10-3 and TRBJ1-1, with TRBD1 identical over 10 bases. V lost 2 bases to trimming and J lost 8 bases; unmatched junction nucleotides: 5. Germline V lookup: CDR1 ENHRY, CDR2 SYGVKD. The CDR3 consists of 14 residues. Written as DNA, the CDR3 is TGTGCCATCAGTGAGGAGACAGGGGGCTTGGAAGCTTTCTTT. Its protein is CAISEETGGLEAFF.

The chain recombines TRBV7-9 with TRBJ1-6; no clear D gene. The CDR3 runs to 15 residues. Germline CDR1 and CDR2: SEHNR and FQNEAQ (reference sequence). V dropped 0 bases and J dropped 11 bases, with 14 bases sitting between them. The CDR3 here is CASSLAGGRSTPLHF. The CDR3 nucleotides are TGTGCCAGCAGCTTAGCCGGAGGGCGAAGTACACCCCTCCACTTT. The full variable domain, completed using reference TRBV7-9 and TRBJ1-6, is DTGVSQNPRHKITKRGQNVTFRCDPISEHNRLYWYRQTLGQGPEFLTYFQNEAQLEKSRLLSDRFSAERPKGSFSTLEIQRTEQGDSAMYLCASSLAGGRSTPLHFGNGTRLTVT.

The chain couples TRBV29-1 to TRBJ2-5; D possibly corresponds to TRBD2 (5 bases). This CDR3 spans 12 amino acids. Trimming removed 4 bases from V and 7 bases from J, with 13 bases in between. Looked up from germline, CDR1 is SQVTM and CDR2 is ANQGSEA. The CDR3 DNA reads TGCAGCGTTGCCGAGGGATTCGGGACCCAGTACTTC. It translates to CSVAEGFGTQYF.

Of note for this clonotype: This may come from a read error, since a much larger clone is one base off. This chain links TRBV6-1 with TRBJ1-2; possibly TRBD1 for D (6 bases). This CDR3 comprises 14 residues. The germline V and J ends were trimmed by 3 bases and 1 base, with 9 bases remaining between them. Germline CDR1 and CDR2: MNHNS and SASEGT. The CDR3 is CASSEEQGNYGYTF. The CDR3 region has the DNA TGTGCCAGCAGTGAGGAACAGGGTAACTATGGCTACACCTTC.

The sample holds a few counts of this clonotype. In nucleotides, the CDR3 is TGCGCCAGCACCGGGACAGGGGGCACCGGGGAGCTGTTTTTT. Encoded protein: CASTGTGGTGELFF. The chain recombines TRBV5-1 with TRBJ2-2; 11 nucleotides align to TRBD1. Germline CDR1 and CDR2: SGHRS and YFSETQ. The CDR3 runs 14 residues. V trimming: 6 bases; J trimming: 4 bases; junction bases outside the gene matches: 2.